The 2 T cell receptor beta chains given below trace back to one sample, sequenced in a study of blood T cell repertoires in COVID-19 (TCRdb year 2020). Libraries were constructed by the immunoSEQ multiplex PCR assay. TCRdb mirrors the immuneACCESS table, restricted to in-frame sequences. Some clones are absent from its copies; in checked studies, under half trace to an unresolved V gene, and the reason for the others is unknown. The sample table contains tens of thousands of clones; only one count was recorded for roughly nine tenths of them. Nearly 5% of the sample goes to the ten largest clones. Source material: peripheral blood. These receptors were taken from a man in his fifties or sixties with active COVID-19.

V is TRBV11-3 and J is TRBJ2-1; 11 positions agree with TRBD2. CDR3 size: 15 residues. The germline CDR1 and CDR2 sequences are SGHNT and YENEEA. The junction had 6 bases not matched to a gene; V was cut back by 2 bases and J by 9 bases. Written as DNA, the CDR3 is TGTGCCAGCAGCTTAACTAGCGGGAGAAGCACTGAGCAGTTCTTC. Translation gives CASSLTSGRSTEQFF.

J is TRBJ2-5 and V is TRBV24-1; 9 bases are a match to TRBD1. The J segment lost 4 bases and the V segment lost 4 bases, leaving 9 bases of the junction unmatched. Germline CDR1 KGHDR, CDR2 SFDVKD. This CDR3 has 16 residues. The CDR3 spells CATSEFAGTGSETQYF. CDR3 in DNA: TGTGCCACCAGTGAGTTCGCCGGGACAGGGTCAGAGACCCAGTACTTC.